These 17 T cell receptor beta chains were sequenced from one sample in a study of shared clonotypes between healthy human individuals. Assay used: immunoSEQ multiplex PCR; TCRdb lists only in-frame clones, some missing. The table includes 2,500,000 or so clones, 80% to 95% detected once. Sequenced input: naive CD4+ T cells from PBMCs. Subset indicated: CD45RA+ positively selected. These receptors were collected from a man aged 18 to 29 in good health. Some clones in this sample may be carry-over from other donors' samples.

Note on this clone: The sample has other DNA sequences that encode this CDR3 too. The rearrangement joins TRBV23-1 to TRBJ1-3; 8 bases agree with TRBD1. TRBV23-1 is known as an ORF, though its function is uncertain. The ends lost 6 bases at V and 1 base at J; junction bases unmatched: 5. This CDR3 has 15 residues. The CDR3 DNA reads TGCGCCAGCAGACCTCAGGGGGCATCTGGAAACACCATATATTTT. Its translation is CASRPQGASGNTIYF.

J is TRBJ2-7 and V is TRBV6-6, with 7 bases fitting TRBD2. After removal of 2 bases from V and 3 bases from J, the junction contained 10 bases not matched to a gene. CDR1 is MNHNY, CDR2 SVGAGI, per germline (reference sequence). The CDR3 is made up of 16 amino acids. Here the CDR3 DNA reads TGTGCCAGCAGTTACAGGGCGGGAGCGCCCCACTACGAGCAGTACTTC. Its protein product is CASSYRAGAPHYEQYF.

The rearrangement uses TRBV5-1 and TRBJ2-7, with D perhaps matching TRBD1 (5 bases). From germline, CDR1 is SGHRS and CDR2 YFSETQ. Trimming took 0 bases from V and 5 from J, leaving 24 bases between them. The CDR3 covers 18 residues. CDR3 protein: CASSLARLSVQGIDEQYF. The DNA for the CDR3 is TGCGCCAGCAGCTTGGCTCGGCTTTCTGTCCAGGGTATCGACGAGCAGTACTTC.

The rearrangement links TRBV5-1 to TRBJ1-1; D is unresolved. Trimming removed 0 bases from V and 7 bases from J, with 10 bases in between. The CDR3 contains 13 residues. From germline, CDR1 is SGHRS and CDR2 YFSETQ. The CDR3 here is CASSLAELGEAFF. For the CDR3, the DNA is TGCGCCAGCAGCTTGGCCGAATTGGGTGAAGCTTTCTTT. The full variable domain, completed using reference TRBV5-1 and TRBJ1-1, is KAGVTQTPRYLIKTRGQQVTLSCSPISGHRSVSWYQQTPGQGLQFLFEYFSETQRNKGNFPGRFSGRQFSNSRSEMNVSTLELGDSALYLCASSLAELGEAFFGQGTRLTVV.

The chain's CDR3 is CAISESREANNEQFF. CDR3 nucleotide sequence: TGTGCCATCAGTGAGTCGAGGGAGGCAAACAATGAGCAGTTCTTC. The V and J genes are TRBV10-3 and TRBJ2-1, with a weak D call TRBD2 (6 bases). There are 15 residues in the CDR3. V dropped 0 bases and J dropped 5 bases, with 11 bases sitting between them. Germline V gives CDR1 ENHRY, CDR2 SYGVKD.

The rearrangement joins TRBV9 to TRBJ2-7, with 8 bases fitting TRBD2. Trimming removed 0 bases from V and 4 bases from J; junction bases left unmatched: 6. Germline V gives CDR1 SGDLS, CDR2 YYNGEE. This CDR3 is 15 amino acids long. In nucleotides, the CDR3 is TGTGCCAGCAGCGTAGCCTCCCGGGAGGGGTACGAGCAGTACTTC. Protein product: CASSVASREGYEQYF.

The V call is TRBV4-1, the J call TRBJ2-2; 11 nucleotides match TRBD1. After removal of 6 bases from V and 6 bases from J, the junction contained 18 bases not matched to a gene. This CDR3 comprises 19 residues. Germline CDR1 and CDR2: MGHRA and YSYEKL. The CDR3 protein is CASSAGTGGSRIRAGELFF. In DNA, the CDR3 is TGCGCCAGCAGTGCCGGGACAGGGGGAAGTAGAATCAGGGCCGGGGAGCTGTTTTTT.

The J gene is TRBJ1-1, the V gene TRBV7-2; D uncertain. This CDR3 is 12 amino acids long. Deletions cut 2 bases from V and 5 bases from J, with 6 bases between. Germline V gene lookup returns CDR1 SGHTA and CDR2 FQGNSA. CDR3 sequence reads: CASSLRWTEAFF. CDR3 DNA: TGTGCCAGCAGCTTAAGGTGGACTGAAGCTTTCTTT.

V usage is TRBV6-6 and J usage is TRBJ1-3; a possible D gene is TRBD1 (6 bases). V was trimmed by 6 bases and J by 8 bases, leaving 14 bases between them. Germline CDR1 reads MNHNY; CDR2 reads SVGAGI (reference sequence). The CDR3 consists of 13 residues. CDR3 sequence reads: CASRLGGSDTIYF. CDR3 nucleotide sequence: TGTGCCAGCAGATTAGGGGGGTCGGACACCATATATTTT.

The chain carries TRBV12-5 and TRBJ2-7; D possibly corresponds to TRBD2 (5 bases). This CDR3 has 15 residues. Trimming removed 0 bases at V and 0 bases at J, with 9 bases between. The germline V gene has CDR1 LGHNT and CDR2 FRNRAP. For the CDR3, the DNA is TGTGCTAGTGGTTTGGTACTAGGCAGCTCCTACGAGCAGTACTTC. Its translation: CASGLVLGSSYEQYF.

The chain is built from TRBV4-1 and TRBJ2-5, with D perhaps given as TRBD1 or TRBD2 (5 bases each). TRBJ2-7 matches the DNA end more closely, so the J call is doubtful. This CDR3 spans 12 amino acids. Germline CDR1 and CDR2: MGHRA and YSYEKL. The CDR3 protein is CASSQTGAEQYF. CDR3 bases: TGCGCCAGCAGCCAAACCGGGGCCGAGCAGTACTTC.

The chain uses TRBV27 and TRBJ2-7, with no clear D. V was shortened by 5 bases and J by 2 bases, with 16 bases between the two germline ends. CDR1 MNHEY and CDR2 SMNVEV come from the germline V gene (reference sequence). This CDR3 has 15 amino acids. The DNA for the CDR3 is TGTGCCAGCAGTCCATATCCGGGCCAAACCTACGAGCAGTACTTC. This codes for CASSPYPGQTYEQYF.

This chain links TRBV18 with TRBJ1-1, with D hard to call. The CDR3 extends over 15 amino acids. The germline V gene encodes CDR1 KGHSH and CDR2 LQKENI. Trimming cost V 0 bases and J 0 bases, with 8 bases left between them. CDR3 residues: CASSPPGGMNTEAFF. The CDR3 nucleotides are TGTGCCAGCTCACCACCCGGCGGTATGAACACTGAAGCTTTCTTT.

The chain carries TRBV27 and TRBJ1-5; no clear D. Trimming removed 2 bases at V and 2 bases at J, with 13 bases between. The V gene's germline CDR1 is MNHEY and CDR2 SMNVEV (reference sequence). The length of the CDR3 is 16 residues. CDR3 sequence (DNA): TGTGCCAGCAGTTTAAAATCGGGGTGGGGCAATCAGCCCCAGCATTTT. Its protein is CASSLKSGWGNQPQHF.

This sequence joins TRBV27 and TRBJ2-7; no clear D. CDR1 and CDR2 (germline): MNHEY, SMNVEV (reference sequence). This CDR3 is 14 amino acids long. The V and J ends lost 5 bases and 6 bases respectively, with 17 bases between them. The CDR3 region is CASSIRLESPEQYF. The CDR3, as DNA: TGTGCCAGCAGTATACGACTGGAGAGCCCCGAGCAGTACTTC.

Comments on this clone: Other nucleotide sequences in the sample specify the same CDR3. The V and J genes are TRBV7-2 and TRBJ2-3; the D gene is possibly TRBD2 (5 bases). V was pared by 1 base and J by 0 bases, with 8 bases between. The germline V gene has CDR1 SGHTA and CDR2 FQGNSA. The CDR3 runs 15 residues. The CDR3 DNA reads TGTGCCAGCAGCTTAGTTCGCGGGAGCACAGATACGCAGTATTTT. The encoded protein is CASSLVRGSTDTQYF.

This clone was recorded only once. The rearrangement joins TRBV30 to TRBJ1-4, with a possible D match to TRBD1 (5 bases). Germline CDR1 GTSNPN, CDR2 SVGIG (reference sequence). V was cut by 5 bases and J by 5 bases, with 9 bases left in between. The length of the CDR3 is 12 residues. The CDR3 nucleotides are TGTGCCTGGGGACACAACAATGAAAAACTGTTTTTT. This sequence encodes CAWGHNNEKLFF.